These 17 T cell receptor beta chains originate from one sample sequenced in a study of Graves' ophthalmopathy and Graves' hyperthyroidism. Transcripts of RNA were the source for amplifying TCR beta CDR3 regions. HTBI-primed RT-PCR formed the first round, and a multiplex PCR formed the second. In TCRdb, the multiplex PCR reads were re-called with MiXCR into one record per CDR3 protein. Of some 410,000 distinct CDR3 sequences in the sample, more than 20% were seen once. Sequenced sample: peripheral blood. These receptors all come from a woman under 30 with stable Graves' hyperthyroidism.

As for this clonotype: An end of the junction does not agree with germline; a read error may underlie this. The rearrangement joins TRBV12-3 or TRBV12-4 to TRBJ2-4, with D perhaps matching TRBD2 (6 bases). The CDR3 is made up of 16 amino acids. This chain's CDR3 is CASSPLWRGGKNIKYF. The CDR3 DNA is TGTGCCAGCAGCCCCTTATGGAGGGGAGGCAAAAACATTAAGTACTTC.

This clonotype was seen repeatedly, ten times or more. CDR3 amino acids: CAISAGRGETQYF. Written as DNA, the CDR3 is TGTGCCATCAGTGCCGGGAGAGGGGAGACCCAGTACTTC. The V and J genes are TRBV10-3 and TRBJ2-5; the D gene is possibly TRBD2 (6 bases). The CDR3 contains 13 residues. Trimming shortened V by 4 bases and J by 5 bases, and 11 bases separated the two germline ends. The germline V gene encodes CDR1 ENHRY and CDR2 SYGVKD.

The CDR3 sequence is CASSHGQGGDEQYF. The DNA for the CDR3 is TGTGCCAGCAGCCACGGACAGGGGGGGGACGAGCAGTACTTC. The rearrangement links TRBV12-3 or TRBV12-4 to TRBJ2-7; 10 bases align to TRBD1. After removal of 6 bases from V and 5 bases from J, the junction contained 7 bases not matched to a gene. The CDR3 has 14 amino acids.

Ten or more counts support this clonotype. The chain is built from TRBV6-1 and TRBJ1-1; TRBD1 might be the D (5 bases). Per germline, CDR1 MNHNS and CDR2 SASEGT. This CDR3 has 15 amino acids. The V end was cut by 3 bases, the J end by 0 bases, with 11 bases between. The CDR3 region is CASSDLREMNTEAFF. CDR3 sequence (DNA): TGTGCCAGCAGTGACCTCAGGGAAATGAACACTGAAGCTTTCTTT.

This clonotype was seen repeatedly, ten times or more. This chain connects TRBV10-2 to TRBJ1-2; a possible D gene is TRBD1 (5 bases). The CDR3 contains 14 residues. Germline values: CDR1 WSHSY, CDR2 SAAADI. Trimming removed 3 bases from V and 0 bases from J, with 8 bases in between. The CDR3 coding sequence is TGCGCCAGCAGTGATGGGACGGCTAACTATGGCTACACCTTC. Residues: CASSDGTANYGYTF.

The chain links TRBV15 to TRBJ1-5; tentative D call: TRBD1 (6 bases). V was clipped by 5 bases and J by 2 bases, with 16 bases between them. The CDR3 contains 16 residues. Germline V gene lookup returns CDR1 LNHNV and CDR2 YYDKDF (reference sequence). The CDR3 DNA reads TGTGCCACCAGCGGACACAGGGAGGTTGGCAATCAGCCCCAGCATTTT. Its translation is CATSGHREVGNQPQHF.

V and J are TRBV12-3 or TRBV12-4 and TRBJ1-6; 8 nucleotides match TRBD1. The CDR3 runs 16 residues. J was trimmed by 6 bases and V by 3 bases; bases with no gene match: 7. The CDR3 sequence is CASSFRAGGGNSPLHF. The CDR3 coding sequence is TGTGCCAGCAGTTTTAGGGCAGGGGGCGGTAATTCACCCCTCCACTTT.

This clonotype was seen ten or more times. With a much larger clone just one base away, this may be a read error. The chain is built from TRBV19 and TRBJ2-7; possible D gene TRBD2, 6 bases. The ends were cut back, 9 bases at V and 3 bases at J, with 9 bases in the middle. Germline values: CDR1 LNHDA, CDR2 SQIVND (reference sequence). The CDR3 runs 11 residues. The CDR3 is CASGRNYEQYF. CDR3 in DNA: TGTGCCAGCGGGAGAAACTACGAGCAGTACTTC.

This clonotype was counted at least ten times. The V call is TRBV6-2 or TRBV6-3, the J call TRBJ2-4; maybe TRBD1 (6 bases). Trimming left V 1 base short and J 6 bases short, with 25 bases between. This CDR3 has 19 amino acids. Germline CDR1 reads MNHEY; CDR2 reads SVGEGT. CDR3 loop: CASSYWWDIGRLSPNIQYF. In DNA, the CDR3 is TGTGCCAGCAGTTACTGGTGGGACATTGGCAGACTAAGCCCAAACATTCAGTACTTC.

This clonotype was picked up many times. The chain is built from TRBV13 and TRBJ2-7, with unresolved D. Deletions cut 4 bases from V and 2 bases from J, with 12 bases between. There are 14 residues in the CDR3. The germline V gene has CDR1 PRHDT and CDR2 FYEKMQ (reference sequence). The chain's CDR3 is CASSYNGLPYEQYF. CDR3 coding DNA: TGTGCCAGCAGCTACAACGGGCTACCCTACGAGCAGTACTTC.

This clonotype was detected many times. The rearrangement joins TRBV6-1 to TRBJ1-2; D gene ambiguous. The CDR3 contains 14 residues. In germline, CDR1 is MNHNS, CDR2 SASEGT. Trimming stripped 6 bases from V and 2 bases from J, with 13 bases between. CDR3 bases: TGTGCCAGCAGATTTTACGACGGGAACTATGGCTACACCTTC. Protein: CASRFYDGNYGYTF.

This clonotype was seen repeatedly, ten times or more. The DNA for the CDR3 is TGTGCCAGCAGGGCGGCGGGGAGAAGGGAGACCCAGTACTTC. Translation: CASRAAGRRETQYF. This chain uses TRBV12-3 or TRBV12-4 with TRBJ2-5, with a tentative D call TRBD2 (6 bases). The CDR3 consists of 14 residues. Trimming left V 6 bases short and J 5 bases short, with 16 bases between.

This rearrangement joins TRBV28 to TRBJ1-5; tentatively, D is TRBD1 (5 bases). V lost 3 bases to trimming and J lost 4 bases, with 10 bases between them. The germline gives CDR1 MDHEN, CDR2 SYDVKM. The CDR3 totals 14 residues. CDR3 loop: CASSFSSGNQPQHF. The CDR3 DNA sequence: TGTGCCAGCAGTTTTTCGTCAGGGAATCAGCCCCAGCATTTT.

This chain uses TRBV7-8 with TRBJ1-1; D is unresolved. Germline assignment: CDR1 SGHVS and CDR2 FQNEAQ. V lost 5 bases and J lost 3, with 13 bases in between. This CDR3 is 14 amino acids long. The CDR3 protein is CASSTVGRDTEAFF. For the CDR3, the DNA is TGTGCCAGCAGCACCGTTGGTAGGGACACTGAAGCTTTCTTT.

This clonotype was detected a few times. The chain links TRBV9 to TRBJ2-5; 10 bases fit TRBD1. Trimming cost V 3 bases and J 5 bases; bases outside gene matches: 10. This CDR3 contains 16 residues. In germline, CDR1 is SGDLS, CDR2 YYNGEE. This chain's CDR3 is CASSAALTGGRETQYF. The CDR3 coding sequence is TGTGCCAGCAGCGCGGCACTGACAGGGGGCCGTGAGACCCAGTACTTC.

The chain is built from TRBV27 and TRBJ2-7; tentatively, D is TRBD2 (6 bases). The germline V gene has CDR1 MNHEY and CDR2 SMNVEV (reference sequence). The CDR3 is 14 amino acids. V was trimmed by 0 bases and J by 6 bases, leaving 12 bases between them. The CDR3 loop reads CASSLSAGWSEQYF. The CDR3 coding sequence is TGTGCCAGCAGTTTATCGGCGGGGTGGAGCGAGCAGTACTTC.

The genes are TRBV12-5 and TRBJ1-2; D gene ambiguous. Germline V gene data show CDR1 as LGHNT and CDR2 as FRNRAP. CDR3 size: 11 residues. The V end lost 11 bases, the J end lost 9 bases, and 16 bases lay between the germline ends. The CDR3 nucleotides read TGTGCTGGCCCAGAAGACTACAGCTACACCTTC. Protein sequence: CAGPEDYSYTF.